This entry lists 5 T cell receptor beta chains sequenced from one sample in a study of chemoradiotherapy in HPV16-positive cancers. TCRdb's table, derived via immunoSEQ multiplex PCR, lists solely in-frame clones and lacks some. The data contain 8,500 to 9,000 clones, about 71% of them singletons. This specimen was taken from a patient who underwent chemoradiotherapy. The receptors were sampled from a human donor with HPV-associated anogenital cancer.

This clone was seen more than once but under ten times. The CDR3 bases are TGCAGCATAAGTTTGGGGGCAGGTCAGCCCCAGCATTTT. It is translated as CSISLGAGQPQHF. The chain recombines TRBV29-1 with TRBJ1-5; D is possibly TRBD1 (6 bases). CDR1 and CDR2 from the germline V gene are SQVTM and ANQGSEA. This CDR3 region has 13 residues. Between the trimmed V and J ends, which lost 8 bases and 6 bases, there was a span of 17 bases.

V usage is TRBV6-6 and J usage is TRBJ2-7; D not resolved. V lost 6 bases to trimming and J lost 3 bases, with 9 bases between them. Germline V gene sequence: CDR1 MNHNY, CDR2 SVGAGI (reference sequence). The CDR3 runs to 12 residues. For the CDR3, the DNA is TGTGCCAGCAGCTCACAAGTCTACGAGCAGTACTTC. Protein sequence: CASSSQVYEQYF.

The chain combines TRBV27 with TRBJ1-4; D remains ambiguous. The ends were cut back, 2 bases at V and 8 bases at J, with 21 bases in the middle. Germline V gene lookup returns CDR1 MNHEY and CDR2 SMNVEV (reference sequence). The length of the CDR3 is 17 residues. The CDR3 loop reads CASSLISPNGIGEKLFF. The DNA for the CDR3 is TGTGCCAGCAGTTTAATATCCCCCAATGGCATCGGCGAAAAACTGTTTTTT.

The chain uses TRBV9 and TRBJ2-3, with 9 bases that match TRBD2. V trimming: 2 bases; J trimming: 3 bases; junction bases outside the gene matches: 1. Germline assignment: CDR1 SGDLS and CDR2 YYNGEE. This CDR3 comprises 14 residues. CDR3 region: CASSVTSGTDTQYF. The DNA of the CDR3 is TGTGCCAGCAGCGTTACTAGCGGGACAGATACGCAGTATTTT.

J is TRBJ1-1 and V is TRBV7-2; weak D call: TRBD1 (5 bases). This CDR3 is 21 amino acids long. Looked up from germline, CDR1 is SGHTA and CDR2 is FQGNSA. V shed 0 bases and J shed 0 bases, with 26 bases lying between them. DNA of the CDR3: TGTGCCAGCAGCTTAGCGGAGGGCTCTGGGTTTTCTGGACACATGAACACTGAAGCTTTCTTT. Amino acid sequence: CASSLAEGSGFSGHMNTEAFF.